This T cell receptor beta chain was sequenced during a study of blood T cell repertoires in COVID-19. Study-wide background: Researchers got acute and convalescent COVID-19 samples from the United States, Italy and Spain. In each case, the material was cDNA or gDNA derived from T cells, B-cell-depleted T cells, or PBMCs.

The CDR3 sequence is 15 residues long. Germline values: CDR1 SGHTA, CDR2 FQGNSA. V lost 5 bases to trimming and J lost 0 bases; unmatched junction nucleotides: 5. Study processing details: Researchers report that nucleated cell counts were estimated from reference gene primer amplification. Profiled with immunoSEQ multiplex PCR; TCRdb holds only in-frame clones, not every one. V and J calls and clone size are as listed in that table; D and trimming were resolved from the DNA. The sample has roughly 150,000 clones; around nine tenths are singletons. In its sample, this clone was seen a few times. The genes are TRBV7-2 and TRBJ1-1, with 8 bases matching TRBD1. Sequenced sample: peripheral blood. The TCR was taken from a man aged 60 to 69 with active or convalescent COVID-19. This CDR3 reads CASSLRQGLNTEAFF. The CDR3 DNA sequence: TGTGCCAGCAGCCTGCGACAGGGGCTGAACACTGAAGCTTTCTTT.